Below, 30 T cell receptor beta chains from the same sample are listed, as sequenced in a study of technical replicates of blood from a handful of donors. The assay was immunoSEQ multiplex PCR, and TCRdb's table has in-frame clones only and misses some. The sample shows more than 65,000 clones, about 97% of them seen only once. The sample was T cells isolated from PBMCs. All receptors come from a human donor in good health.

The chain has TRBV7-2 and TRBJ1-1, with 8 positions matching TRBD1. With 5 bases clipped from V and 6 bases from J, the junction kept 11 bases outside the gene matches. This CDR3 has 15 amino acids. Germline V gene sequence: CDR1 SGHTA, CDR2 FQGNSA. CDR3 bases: TGTGCCAGCAGCCCCAGACAGGGGTTGGGCGCTGAAGCTTTCTTT. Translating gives CASSPRQGLGAEAFF.

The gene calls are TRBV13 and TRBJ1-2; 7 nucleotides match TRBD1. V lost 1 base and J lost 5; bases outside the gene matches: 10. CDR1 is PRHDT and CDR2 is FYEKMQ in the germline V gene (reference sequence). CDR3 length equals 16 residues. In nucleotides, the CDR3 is TGTGCCAGCAGCTTAGAGGGACAGACCTTCGGGTATGGCTACACCTTC. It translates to CASSLEGQTFGYGYTF.

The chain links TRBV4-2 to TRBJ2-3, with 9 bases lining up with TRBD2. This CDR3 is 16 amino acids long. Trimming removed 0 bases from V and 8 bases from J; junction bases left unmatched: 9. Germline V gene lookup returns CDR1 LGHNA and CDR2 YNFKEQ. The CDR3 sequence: CASSQEIAGDPGTQYF. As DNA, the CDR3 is TGTGCCAGCAGCCAAGAGATAGCGGGAGATCCGGGTACGCAGTATTTT.

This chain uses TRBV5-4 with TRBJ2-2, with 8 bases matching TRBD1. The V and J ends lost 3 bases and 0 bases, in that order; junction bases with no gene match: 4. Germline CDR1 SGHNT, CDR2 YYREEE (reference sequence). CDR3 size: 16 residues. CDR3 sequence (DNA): TGTGCCAGCAGCTCCTCAGGGGGCGCGAACACCGGGGAGCTGTTTTTT. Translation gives CASSSSGGANTGELFF.

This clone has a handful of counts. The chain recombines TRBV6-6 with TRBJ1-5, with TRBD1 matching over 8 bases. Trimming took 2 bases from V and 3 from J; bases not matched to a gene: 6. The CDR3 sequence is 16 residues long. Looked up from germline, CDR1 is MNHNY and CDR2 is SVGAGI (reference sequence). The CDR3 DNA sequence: TGTGCCAGCAGTTACCCCGACAGGGGCAACAATCAGCCCCAGCATTTT. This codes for CASSYPDRGNNQPQHF.

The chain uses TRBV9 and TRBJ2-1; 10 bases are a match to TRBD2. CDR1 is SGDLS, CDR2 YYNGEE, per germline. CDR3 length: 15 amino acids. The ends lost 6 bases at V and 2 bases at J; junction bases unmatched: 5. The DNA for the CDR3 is TGTGCCAGCACCGCCCTAGCGGGAGCCTACAATGAGCAGTTCTTC. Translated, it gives CASTALAGAYNEQFF. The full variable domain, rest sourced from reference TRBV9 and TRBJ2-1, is DSGVTQTPKHLITATGQRVTLRCSPRSGDLSVYWYQQSLDQGLQFLIQYYNGEERAKGNILERFSAQQFPDLHSELNLSSLELGDSALYFCASTALAGAYNEQFFGPGTRLTVL.

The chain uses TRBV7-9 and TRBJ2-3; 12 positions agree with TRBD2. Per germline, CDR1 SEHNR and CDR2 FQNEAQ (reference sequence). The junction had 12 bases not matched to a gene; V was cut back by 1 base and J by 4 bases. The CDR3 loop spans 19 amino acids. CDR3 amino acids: CASSLGSLAGGITADTQYF. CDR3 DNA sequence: TGTGCCAGCAGCTTAGGGAGTCTAGCGGGGGGGATTACGGCAGATACGCAGTATTTT. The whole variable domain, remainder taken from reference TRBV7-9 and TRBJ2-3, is DTGVSQNPRHKITKRGQNVTFRCDPISEHNRLYWYRQTLGQGPEFLTYFQNEAQLEKSRLLSDRFSAERPKGSFSTLEIQRTEQGDSAMYLCASSLGSLAGGITADTQYFGPGTRLTVL.

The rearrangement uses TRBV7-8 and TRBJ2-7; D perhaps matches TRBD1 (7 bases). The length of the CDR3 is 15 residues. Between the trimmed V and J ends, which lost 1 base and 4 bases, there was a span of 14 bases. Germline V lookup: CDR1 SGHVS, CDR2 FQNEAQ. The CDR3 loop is CASSLETGDWYEQYF. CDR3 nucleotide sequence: TGTGCCAGCAGCTTAGAAACAGGGGACTGGTACGAGCAGTACTTC.

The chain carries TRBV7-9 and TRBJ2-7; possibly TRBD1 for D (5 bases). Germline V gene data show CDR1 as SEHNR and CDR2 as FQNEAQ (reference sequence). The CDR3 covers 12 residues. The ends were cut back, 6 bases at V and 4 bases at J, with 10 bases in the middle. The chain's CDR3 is CASSSQGYEQYF. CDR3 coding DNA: TGTGCCAGCAGTTCGCAGGGTTACGAGCAGTACTTC.

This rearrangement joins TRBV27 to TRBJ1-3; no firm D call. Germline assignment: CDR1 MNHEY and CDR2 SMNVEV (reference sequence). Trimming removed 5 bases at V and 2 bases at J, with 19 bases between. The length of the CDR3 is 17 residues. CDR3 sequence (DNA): TGTGCCAGCAGTCCGCACCGTCGTTCCGAGGCTGGAAACACCATATATTTT. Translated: CASSPHRRSEAGNTIYF.

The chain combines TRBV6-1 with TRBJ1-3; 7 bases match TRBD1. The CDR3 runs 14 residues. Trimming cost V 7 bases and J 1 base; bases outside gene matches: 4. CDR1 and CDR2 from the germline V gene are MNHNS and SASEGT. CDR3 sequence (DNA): TGTGCCAGCAACGTACAGGGGTCTGGAAACACCATATATTTT. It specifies CASNVQGSGNTIYF.

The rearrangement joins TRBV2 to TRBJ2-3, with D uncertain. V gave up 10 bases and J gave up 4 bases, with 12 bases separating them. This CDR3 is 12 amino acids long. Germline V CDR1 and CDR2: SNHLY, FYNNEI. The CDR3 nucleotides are TGTGCCATTAAAGGAGAAGCAGATACGCAGTATTTT. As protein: CAIKGEADTQYF.

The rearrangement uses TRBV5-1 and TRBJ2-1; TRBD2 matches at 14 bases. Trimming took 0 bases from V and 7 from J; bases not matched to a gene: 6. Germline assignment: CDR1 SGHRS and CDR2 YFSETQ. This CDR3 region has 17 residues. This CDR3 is CASSLGLAGGLGNEQFF. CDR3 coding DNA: TGCGCCAGCAGCTTGGGACTAGCGGGAGGGTTAGGAAATGAGCAGTTCTTC.

CDR3 DNA sequence: TGTGCCAGCAGCCCATTGGGGCTACCCCAAGAGACCCAGTACTTC. Its protein product is CASSPLGLPQETQYF. The rearrangement links TRBV7-2 to TRBJ2-5; perhaps TRBD1 as D (5 bases). V was cut by 5 bases and J by 1 base, with 14 bases left in between. The V gene's germline CDR1 is SGHTA and CDR2 FQGNSA. This CDR3 has 15 amino acids.

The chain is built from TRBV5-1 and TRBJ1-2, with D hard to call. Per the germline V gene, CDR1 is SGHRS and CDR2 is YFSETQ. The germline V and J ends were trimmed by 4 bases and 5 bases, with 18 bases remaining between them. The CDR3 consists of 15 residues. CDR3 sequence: CASSPDSVIGYGYTF. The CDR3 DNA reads TGCGCCAGCAGCCCCGACTCCGTAATTGGTTATGGCTACACCTTC.

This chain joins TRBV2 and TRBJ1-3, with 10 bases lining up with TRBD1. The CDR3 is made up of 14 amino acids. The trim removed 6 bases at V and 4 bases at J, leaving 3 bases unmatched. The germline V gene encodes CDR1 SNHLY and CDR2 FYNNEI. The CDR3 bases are TGTGCCAGCAGACGGACAGGGGGAGGAAACACCATATATTTT. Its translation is CASRRTGGGNTIYF.

The CDR3 DNA reads TGTGCCAGTAGTTCGGGGGAGCCTTCATATAGCAATCAGCCCCAGCATTTT. Its translation: CASSSGEPSYSNQPQHF. This chain links TRBV19 with TRBJ1-5; perhaps TRBD1 as D (5 bases). This CDR3 spans 17 amino acids. V was pared by 5 bases and J by 0 bases, with 17 bases between. Germline-derived CDR1 and CDR2 are LNHDA and SQIVND (reference sequence). The variable domain in full, with the rest retrieved from reference TRBV19 and TRBJ1-5, is DGGITQSPKYLFRKEGQNVTLSCEQNLNHDAMYWYRQDPGQGLRLIYYSQIVNDFQKGDIAEGYSVSREKKESFPLTVTSAQKNPTAFYLCASSSGEPSYSNQPQHFGDGTRLSIL.

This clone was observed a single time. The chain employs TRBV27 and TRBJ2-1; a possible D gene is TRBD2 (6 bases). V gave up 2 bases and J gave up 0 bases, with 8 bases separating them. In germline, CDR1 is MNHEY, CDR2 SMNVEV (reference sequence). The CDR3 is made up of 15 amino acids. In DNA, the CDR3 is TGTGCCAGCAGTTTAGCGGGGAGCTCCTACAATGAGCAGTTCTTC. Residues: CASSLAGSSYNEQFF.

For the CDR3, the DNA is TGTGCCAGCTTGGCCCAGGGGGACACTGAAGCTTTCTTT. Translation: CASLAQGDTEAFF. The chain carries TRBV2 and TRBJ1-1, with 7 bases that match TRBD1. This CDR3 region has 13 residues. Germline V gene lookup returns CDR1 SNHLY and CDR2 FYNNEI. Unmatched junction bases numbered 6, after V lost 8 bases and J lost 3 bases.

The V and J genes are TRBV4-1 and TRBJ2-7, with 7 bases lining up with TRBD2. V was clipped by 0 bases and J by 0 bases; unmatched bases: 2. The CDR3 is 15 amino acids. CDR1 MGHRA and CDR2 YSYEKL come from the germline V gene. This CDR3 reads CASSQDGGDSYEQYF. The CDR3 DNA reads TGCGCCAGCAGCCAAGATGGGGGGGACTCCTACGAGCAGTACTTC.

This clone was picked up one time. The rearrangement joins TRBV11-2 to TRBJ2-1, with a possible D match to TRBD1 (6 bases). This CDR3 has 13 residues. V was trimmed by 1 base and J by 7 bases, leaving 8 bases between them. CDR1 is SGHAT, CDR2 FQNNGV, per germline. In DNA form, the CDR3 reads TGTGCCAGCAGCTTAGGAAGGGGGAATGAGCAGTTCTTC. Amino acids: CASSLGRGNEQFF.

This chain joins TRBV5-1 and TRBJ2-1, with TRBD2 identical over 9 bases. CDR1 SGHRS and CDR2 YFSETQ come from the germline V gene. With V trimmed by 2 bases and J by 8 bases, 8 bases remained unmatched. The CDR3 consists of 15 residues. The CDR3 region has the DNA TGCGCCAGCAGCTTTTGGGTAGCGGGAGCCTATGAGCAGTTCTTC. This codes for CASSFWVAGAYEQFF. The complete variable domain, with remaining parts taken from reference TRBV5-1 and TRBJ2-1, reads KAGVTQTPRYLIKTRGQQVTLSCSPISGHRSVSWYQQTPGQGLQFLFEYFSETQRNKGNFPGRFSGRQFSNSRSEMNVSTLELGDSALYLCASSFWVAGAYEQFFGPGTRLTVL.

In DNA form, the CDR3 reads TGTGCCAGCAGCCCCCTGACTGGGTTGGGTATCAATGAGCAGTTCTTC. Its translation is CASSPLTGLGINEQFF. The rearrangement joins TRBV9 to TRBJ2-1; D is undetermined. This CDR3 has 16 amino acids. V lost 4 bases and J lost 6, with 20 bases in between. Germline V lookup: CDR1 SGDLS, CDR2 YYNGEE. The full variable domain, completed using reference TRBV9 and TRBJ2-1, is DSGVTQTPKHLITATGQRVTLRCSPRSGDLSVYWYQQSLDQGLQFLIQYYNGEERAKGNILERFSAQQFPDLHSELNLSSLELGDSALYFCASSPLTGLGINEQFFGPGTRLTVL.

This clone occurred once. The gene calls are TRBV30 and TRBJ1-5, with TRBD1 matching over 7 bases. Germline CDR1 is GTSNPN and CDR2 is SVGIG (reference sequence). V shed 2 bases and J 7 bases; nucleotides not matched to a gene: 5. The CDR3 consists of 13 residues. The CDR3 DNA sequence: TGTGCCTGGAGTTCGAGGGGGCTCCAGCCCCAGCATTTT. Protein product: CAWSSRGLQPQHF. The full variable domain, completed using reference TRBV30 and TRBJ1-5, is SQTIHQWPATLVQPVGSPLSLECTVEGTSNPNLYWYRQAAGRGLQLLFYSVGIGQISSEVPQNLSASRPQDRQFILSSKKLLLSDSGFYLCAWSSRGLQPQHFGDGTRLSIL.

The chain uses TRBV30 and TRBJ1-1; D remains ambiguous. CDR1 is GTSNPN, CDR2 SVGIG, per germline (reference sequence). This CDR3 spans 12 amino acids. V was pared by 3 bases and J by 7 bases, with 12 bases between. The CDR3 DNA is TGTGCCTGGAGCTCCCCTCCTAGTGAAGCTTTCTTT. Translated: CAWSSPPSEAFF.

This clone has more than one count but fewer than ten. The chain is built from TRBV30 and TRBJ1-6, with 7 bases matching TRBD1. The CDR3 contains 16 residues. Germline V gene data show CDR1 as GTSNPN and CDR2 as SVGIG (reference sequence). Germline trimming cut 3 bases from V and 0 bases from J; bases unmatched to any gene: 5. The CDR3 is CAWRQTGSSYNSPLHF. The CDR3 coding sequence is TGTGCCTGGAGGCAGACAGGGAGCTCCTATAATTCACCCCTCCACTTT.

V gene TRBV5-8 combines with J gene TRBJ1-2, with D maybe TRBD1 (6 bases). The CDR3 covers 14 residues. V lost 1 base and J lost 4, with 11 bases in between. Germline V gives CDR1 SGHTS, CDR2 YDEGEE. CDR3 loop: CASSLRTEIYGYTF. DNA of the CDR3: TGTGCCAGCAGCTTGCGGACAGAGATCTATGGCTACACCTTC. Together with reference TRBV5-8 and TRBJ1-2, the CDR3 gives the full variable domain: EAGVTQSPTHLIKTRGQQATLRCSPISGHTSVYWYQQALGLGLQFLLWYDEGEERNRGNFPPRFSGRQFPNYSSELNVNALELEDSALYLCASSLRTEIYGYTFGSGTRLTVV.

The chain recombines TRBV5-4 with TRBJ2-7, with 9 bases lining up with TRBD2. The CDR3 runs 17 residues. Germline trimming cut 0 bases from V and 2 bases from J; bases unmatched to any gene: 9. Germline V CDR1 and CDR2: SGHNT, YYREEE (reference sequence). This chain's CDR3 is CASSLDRATSGPYEQYF. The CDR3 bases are TGTGCCAGCAGCTTGGATAGGGCGACTAGCGGACCCTACGAGCAGTACTTC.

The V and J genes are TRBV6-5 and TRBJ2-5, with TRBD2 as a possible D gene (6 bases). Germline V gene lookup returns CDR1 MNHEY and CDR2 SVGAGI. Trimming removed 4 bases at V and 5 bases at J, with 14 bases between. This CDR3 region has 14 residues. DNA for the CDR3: TGTGCCAGCAGTTTGGCGGGAATGTCGGAGACCCAGTACTTC. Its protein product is CASSLAGMSETQYF.

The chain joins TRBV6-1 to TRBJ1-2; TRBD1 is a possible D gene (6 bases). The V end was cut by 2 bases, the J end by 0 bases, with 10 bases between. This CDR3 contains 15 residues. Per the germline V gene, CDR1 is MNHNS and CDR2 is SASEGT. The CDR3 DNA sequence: TGTGCCAGCAGTGAATTGGACAGAACTAACTATGGCTACACCTTC. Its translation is CASSELDRTNYGYTF.